This T cell receptor beta chain was profiled in a study of identical twins (dated by TCRdb to 2016 to 2018). Some background on the complete study: To test whether fetal clonotypes persist, the study used deep sequencing on TCR alpha and beta repertoires from monozygotic twins, unrelated adults of various ages, and cord blood. To rule out contamination, the twin experiments were replicated at different times with different library preparation protocols. The full study reports these points: Abundant cord blood beta clonotypes carried fewer insertions; young adult naive repertoires showed a weaker similar trend, while memory repertoires showed none. Invariant T cells such as MAIT and iNKT could partly confound zero-insertion analyses, although diverse VJ usage argued against such confounding for most clonotypes. Recombination models systematically underestimated out-of-frame TCR alpha sharing in monozygotic twins but agreed with sharing between unrelated individuals. Compared with coincidental sharing between unrelated individuals, out-of-frame TCR alpha sequences shared between twins showed an excess of sequences with low generation probability. Conclusions relied on cross-sectional statistical analysis, since the same donors could not be followed over many years. The excess sharing between twins in beta out-of-frame sequences was weaker because fewer shared sequences reduced the signal-to-noise ratio.

To prepare the library, 5' RACE was applied. Sequencing was carried out with an Illumina HiSeq 2000. A universal primer binding site was added through template switching, and the final cDNA carried a unique molecular identifier so that TCR cDNA molecules could be counted accurately. First-strand cDNA for TCR alpha and beta chains was synthesized from specific primers in the conserved constant-segment region. To control for contamination, every cDNA library was double barcoded, receiving both a SMART-Mk sample barcode and Illumina barcodes. TruSeq adapter sequences along with Illumina sample barcodes were introduced in two successive PCR steps. Sequencing of the TCR alpha and beta cDNA libraries was done on the Illumina HiSeq platform using custom primers. From the authors' description of their analysis: MiGEC processed the raw reads to extract unique molecular identifiers, while MiXCR was used to determine the CDR3 positions. For each individual, recombination models were inferred using an EM algorithm with the repgenHMM and IGoR tools. Shared clonotypes were analyzed with the tcR package in R, and sharing was normalized by the product of cloneset sizes. To study raw recombination free of thymic and clonal selection effects, out-of-frame nonproductive sequences were analyzed. Using fastp trimming at Q25 and MiXCR clonotype assembly, TCRdb reanalyzed the public sequencing data and kept in-frame beta chains. Each entry is one CDR3 protein sequence, shown with its most common DNA and genes. Here the V and J calls rest on TCRdb's processing, not on the authors' analysis. Recorded for this sample are just over 500,000 distinct CDR3 sequences; roughly 21% of them occurred a single time. In total, the top ten clones hold around 0.9% of the sample.

A note on this clonotype: Its specific antigen is unknown. Base qualities are not at hand, and no much larger clone is one base apart.

Every donor in the study was a healthy Caucasian. The twin cohort comprised three pairs of female monozygotic twins, all aged roughly 18 to 30 years. Positive isolation kits from Invitrogen were used to isolate the CD4+ and CD8+ T cell populations. This same sample was also taken into another study, of T cells expressing NK-cell markers. As the second study states: TCR beta-chain repertoires were profiled in sorted CD3+CD56+NKG2C+, CD3+CD56+NKG2C- and CD3+CD56-NKG2C+ T-cell subsets from roughly eight donors. Seven of the eight sequenced donors were HCMV-seropositive and one was HCMV-seronegative. In several experiments an anti-gammadeltaTCR antibody was added to restrict sorting to alphabetaTCR-expressing T cells. For roughly 6 donors, the dominant CD3+CD56+NKG2C+ clonotypes were among the top 10 CD8+ clonotypes and accounted for about 1.0-7.5% of CD8+ T cells. Those dominant clonotypes were again the most abundant among CD3+CD56-NKG2C+ cells in a handful of donors, at about 28.3-60.1%. Whether the expanded NKG2C-expressing T cell clones were specific for HCMV antigens was left unclear. The study sequenced eight donors, all healthy volunteers chosen at random: three men and five women. HCMV-specific IgG was detected in serum with a commercial ELISA kit to determine HCMV serostatus. MIGEC handled demultiplexing of the reads and grouping by UMI, while MiTCR was used to assemble and quantify clonotypes. To remove erroneous sequences, TCR cDNA sequences were retained only when supported by two or more reads. Downstream repertoire analysis used the tcR package, and clonotypes were matched across fractions by CDR3 nucleotide sequence plus V segment. VDJmatch was used to annotate antigen specificity against VDJdb, with one amino acid substitution in CDR3 allowed.

Sequenced input: CD4+ T cells sorted from blood. This TCR was recovered from a woman under 30 in good health.

Read as DNA, the sequence is TGTGCCAGCAGTTATGCCCGGGCAGGGGAAGAGACCCAGTACTTC. The translation is CASSYARAGEETQYF. This sequence uses TRBV6-2 or TRBV6-3 and TRBJ2-5; the D gene is perhaps TRBD1, on 6 matching bases. Trimming costs V 3 bases and J 3 bases, and their ends lie 14 bases apart. The CDR3 measures 15 amino acids from cysteine to phenylalanine. Solely the CDR3 DNA is kept, with 45 bases framed from the first base. From the germline V gene, CDR1 is MNHEY and CDR2 is SVGEGT.